This TCR beta chain comes out of a study of T cells after yellow fever vaccination. Germline CDR1 is MNHNS and CDR2 is SASEGT. The CDR3 extends over 15 amino acids. V dropped 6 bases and J dropped 5; count of bases not matched to a gene: 5. The study made its TCR cDNA through 5'RACE template switching. That step introduced a universal primer site along with UMIs. TCRdb reanalysed the 5' RACE reads using MiXCR and keeps one entry per CDR3 protein. Among about 230,000 distinct CDR3 sequences listed, around 6.7% were seen once. Sequenced here: CD4+ T cells sorted from PBMCs, sampled on the day of the yellow fever booster vaccination. The genes are TRBV6-1 and TRBJ2-1; 12 bases agree with TRBD2. This clonotype originated in a man aged 25-45 years who received the YFV17D yellow fever vaccine. The CDR3 loop reads CASRGTSGRNNEQFF. CDR3 sequence (DNA): TGTGCCAGCAGGGGAACTAGCGGGAGGAACAATGAGCAGTTCTTC.